These T cell receptor beta chains were read from a single sample in a study of cytomegalovirus exposure and HLA in healthy donors. Sequencing used immunoSEQ multiplex PCR; TCRdb keeps in-frame clones, though not all of them. The repertoire holds nearly 200,000 clones, with roughly three quarters as singletons. Material: PBMCs. The receptors here all came from a male donor in good health and CMV-seropositive. Both conserved end residues are trimmed from each CDR3.

CDR3: ASSPPPGNTIY
V: TRBV7-3
J: TRBJ1-3

CDR3: ASTQGSPGANVLT
V: TRBV4-2
J: TRBJ2-6

CDR3: ASSSRGREGAYEQF
V: TRBV6-5
J: TRBJ2-1

CDR3: ASSLGGQPNEKLF
V: TRBV7-2
J: TRBJ1-4

CDR3: ASSPGQGHAEKLF
V: TRBV19
J: TRBJ1-4

CDR3: ASSQDPPGNRGVGELF
V: TRBV4-2
J: TRBJ2-2

CDR3: ASREGRYNSPLH
V: TRBV5-4
J: TRBJ1-6

CDR3: ASSQDGGLETDTQY
V: TRBV4-3
J: TRBJ2-3

CDR3: ASSQWGESNEQF
V: TRBV23-1
J: TRBJ2-1

CDR3: ASSRTGFEQY
V: TRBV2
J: TRBJ2-7

CDR3: ASSPRGLTSAEQY
V: TRBV7-2
J: TRBJ2-7

CDR3: ASRGGETMNTEAF
V: TRBV6-6
J: TRBJ1-1

CDR3: ASSNGLAGGRGHTDTQY
V: TRBV14
J: TRBJ2-3

CDR3: ASRRTDYYEQY
V: TRBV2
J: TRBJ2-7

CDR3: ASSTRDTGGYT
V: TRBV9
J: TRBJ1-2

CDR3: ASSQEGFLDSLAAEQY
V: TRBV4-1
J: TRBJ2-7

CDR3: ASSVGQGGTYEQY
V: TRBV9
J: TRBJ2-7

CDR3: ASSQDWDRAYGYT
V: TRBV4-3
J: TRBJ1-2

CDR3: ASSRTGVTDTQY
V: TRBV7-3
J: TRBJ2-3

CDR3: ASSFNSGSHSEQF
V: TRBV6-4
J: TRBJ2-1

CDR3: ASSLVGDTYGYT
V: TRBV5-4
J: TRBJ1-2

CDR3: ASSPVFADYGYT
V: TRBV11-2
J: TRBJ1-2

CDR3: ASSLNIPNTGELF
V: TRBV5-1
J: TRBJ2-2

CDR3: ASSPAGRGGRGTDTQY
V: TRBV5-6
J: TRBJ2-3

CDR3: ASSQGPTPRDEQY
V: TRBV4-3
J: TRBJ2-7

CDR3: ASSAAPGTGKEQY
V: TRBV9
J: TRBJ2-7

CDR3: ASSAQAIDNQPQH
V: TRBV7-9
J: TRBJ1-5

CDR3: ASSFQGEQPQH
V: TRBV19
J: TRBJ1-5

CDR3: ASRDRGNEKLF
V: TRBV19
J: TRBJ1-4